The entry below describes one T cell receptor beta chain. Antigen specificity is unknown. The CDR3 carries no conserved terminal phenylalanine or tryptophan, so it likely arises from a read error. The DNA is omitted, as the CDR3 cannot be located on it reliably, and the CDR3 follows TCRdb's listing. The study profiled TCR beta VDJ and CDR3 using genomic DNA as template. TCRdb reprocessed the reads via MiXCR and lists one record per CDR3 protein. The sample has roughly 250,000 distinct CDR3 sequences; roughly 80% are singletons. The sample comes from a study of CD8+CD57+ T cells in acquired aplastic anemia. Across the whole study: The mean DNA yield obtained from sorted CD4+ and CD8+ cells came to about 3 ug. Broader study findings: Patients and controls turned out to have 25 to 35 CD8+ CDR3 sequences in common.

In germline, CDR1 is SGHTA, CDR2 FQGNSA. A total of 14 residues make up the CDR3, ends included. Before being chosen for sequencing, patients had shown CD8+CD57+ cell expansion by flow cytometry. Among the patients, all had severe acquired aplastic anemia. No therapy was given to patients before blood sampling. The source is a human donor with aplastic anemia. The gene calls are TRBV7-2 and TRBJ2-3; TRBD1 is the table's D call, not checked against the DNA. The sequenced sample consisted of sorted CD4+, CD8+, or CD8+CD57+ T cells (not recorded which) from PBMCs. This CDR3 is CASSLTGGADTQYL.